These 5 T cell receptor beta chains were all obtained from the same sample, sequenced in a study of blood T cell repertoires in COVID-19. The table came from immunoSEQ multiplex PCR; TCRdb's copy has only in-frame clones and leaves some out. The sample lists some 380,000 clones, around 90% occurring once. Sequencing was performed on PBMCs or T cells enriched from blood (not recorded which). These receptors came from a woman between 35 and 50 years old with acute COVID-19.

The chain links TRBV5-8 to TRBJ2-7; D gene unclear. The CDR3 is 12 residues long. Germline lookup yields CDR1 SGHTS and CDR2 YDEGEE. V lost 9 bases, J lost 0 bases, and 10 bases lay in between. As DNA, the CDR3 is TGTGCCACCAGATATCGCTCCTACGAGCAGTACTTC. Translating gives CATRYRSYEQYF.

The chain carries TRBV5-1 and TRBJ1-1; D gene unclear. Germline V CDR1 and CDR2: SGHRS, YFSETQ. The CDR3 is made up of 14 amino acids. With 4 bases removed from V and 1 base from J, the gap between germline ends came to 11 bases. Written as DNA, the CDR3 is TGCGCCAGCAGCATAGGGCGGGCGAACACTGAAGCTTTCTTT. This gives the protein CASSIGRANTEAFF.

The rearrangement uses TRBV7-9 and TRBJ1-5; the match to TRBD1 covers 10 bases. Germline V gene lookup returns CDR1 SEHNR and CDR2 FQNEAQ (reference sequence). The CDR3 extends over 18 amino acids. V shed 3 bases and J 1 base; nucleotides not matched to a gene: 9. The CDR3 nucleotides read TGTGCCAGCAGCTTTGCCGGGACAGGGGTTGTGAGCAATCAGCCCCAGCATTTT. The encoded protein is CASSFAGTGVVSNQPQHF.

This clone was recorded a few times. The chain joins TRBV5-4 to TRBJ1-2, with D tentatively TRBD1 (5 bases). The V gene lost 2 bases and the J gene lost 7 bases, with 15 bases spanning the gap. This CDR3 spans 14 amino acids. The germline V gene encodes CDR1 SGHNT and CDR2 YYREEE (reference sequence). The CDR3, as DNA: TGTGCCAGCAGCTTCCAGGGAGGTTTGGCTGGCTACACCTTC. Amino acid sequence: CASSFQGGLAGYTF.

This clone occurred a few times. The V call is TRBV20-1, the J call TRBJ1-3; tentatively, D is TRBD1 (6 bases). CDR3 length: 15 amino acids. Germline lookup yields CDR1 DFQATT and CDR2 SNEGSKA (reference sequence). Trimming removed 3 bases from V and 2 bases from J, with 14 bases in between. Here the CDR3 reads CSASSQGVTGNTIYF. The DNA for the CDR3 is TGCAGTGCTAGTTCACAGGGAGTGACTGGAAACACCATATATTTT.